A selection of T cell receptor beta chains follows, all from one sample in a study of graft-versus-host responses after intestinal transplantation. Profiled with immunoSEQ multiplex PCR; TCRdb holds only in-frame clones, not every one. The sample yields under 75,000 clones, 90% seen once. These receptors are not linked to any known antigen. Material: unstimulated CD8+ T cells sorted from spleen or lymph node cells, obtained before transplant. Every receptor here comes from a human donor who was the organ donor for an intestinal transplant. Each CDR3 is given with its conserved first and last residue. Fields, in order: CDR3 DNA, CDR3 protein, J gene, clone size, CDR3 length, D gene, V gene. D genes are given only for firm matches. Only part of the rows carry a size: once, few, many, or a class if the clone is expanded.

cdr3_nt: TGTGCCAGCAGCTCGGACAGCTATGGCTACACCTTC; cdr3_aa: CASSSDSYGYTF; j_call: TRBJ1-2; clone_size: few; cdr3_length: 12; d_call: NA; v_call: TRBV5-8
cdr3_nt: TGTGCCAGTAGCCCCGGGACAGGGGAGGGCTACACCTTC; cdr3_aa: CASSPGTGEGYTF; j_call: TRBJ1-2; clone_size: once; cdr3_length: 13; d_call: TRBD1; v_call: TRBV19
cdr3_nt: TGTGCCAGCAGTCCCCGGACAGGAGAAGATTCACCCCTCCACTTT; cdr3_aa: CASSPRTGEDSPLHF; j_call: TRBJ1-6; clone_size: NA; cdr3_length: 15; d_call: TRBD1; v_call: TRBV6-1
cdr3_nt: TGTGCCAGCAGTTTACCCCGGGACAGGGTCATCACAGATACGCAGTATTTT; cdr3_aa: CASSLPRDRVITDTQYF; j_call: TRBJ2-3; clone_size: NA; cdr3_length: 17; d_call: TRBD1; v_call: TRBV28
cdr3_nt: TGTGCCAGCAGCGTAACGTGGTTAGCCGGGGCCAACGTCCTGACTTTC; cdr3_aa: CASSVTWLAGANVLTF; j_call: TRBJ2-6; clone_size: NA; cdr3_length: 16; d_call: NA; v_call: TRBV9
cdr3_nt: TGTGCCAGCAGCTTAACCGCGGTGGTAAAGAGCACCGGGGAGCTGTTTTTT; cdr3_aa: CASSLTAVVKSTGELFF; j_call: TRBJ2-2; clone_size: NA; cdr3_length: 17; d_call: NA; v_call: TRBV7-3
cdr3_nt: TGTGCCAGCACCACGGCAGGGCCTCGGTCCTACAATGAGCAGTTCTTC; cdr3_aa: CASTTAGPRSYNEQFF; j_call: TRBJ2-1; clone_size: NA; cdr3_length: 16; d_call: NA; v_call: TRBV27
cdr3_nt: TGTGCCACCAGCAGGACTAGCGGGGGGACCTACAATGAGCAGTTCTTC; cdr3_aa: CATSRTSGGTYNEQFF; j_call: TRBJ2-1; clone_size: NA; cdr3_length: 16; d_call: TRBD2; v_call: TRBV15
cdr3_nt: TGTGCCAGCAGCCCCGGACAGTACTATGGCTACACCTTC; cdr3_aa: CASSPGQYYGYTF; j_call: TRBJ1-2; clone_size: NA; cdr3_length: 13; d_call: NA; v_call: TRBV27
cdr3_nt: TGTGCCAGCAGCCCGCTGACAGGTCCTGACGGCTACACCTTC; cdr3_aa: CASSPLTGPDGYTF; j_call: TRBJ1-2; clone_size: NA; cdr3_length: 14; d_call: NA; v_call: TRBV6-5
cdr3_nt: TGCGCCAGCAGCTATCGACCGCGAGACAGGATCATGAACACTGAAGCTTTCTTT; cdr3_aa: CASSYRPRDRIMNTEAFF; j_call: TRBJ1-1; clone_size: once; cdr3_length: 18; d_call: NA; v_call: TRBV5-1
cdr3_nt: TGCAGCGAATCCGGGACTCCGACCTACAATGAGCAGTTCTTC; cdr3_aa: CSESGTPTYNEQFF; j_call: TRBJ2-1; clone_size: NA; cdr3_length: 14; d_call: NA; v_call: TRBV29-1
cdr3_nt: TGTGCCAGCAGTGTAGGCCCGCCGGGGGGGTATGGCTACACCTTC; cdr3_aa: CASSVGPPGGYGYTF; j_call: TRBJ1-2; clone_size: NA; cdr3_length: 15; d_call: NA; v_call: TRBV6-4
cdr3_nt: TGTGCTAGCAGCTTGGGACTAGCGGTTTGGGAGACCCAGTACTTC; cdr3_aa: CASSLGLAVWETQYF; j_call: TRBJ2-5; clone_size: NA; cdr3_length: 15; d_call: TRBD2; v_call: TRBV7-7
cdr3_nt: TGTGCCAGTAGTATAGACGGGGATGGCTACACCTTC; cdr3_aa: CASSIDGDGYTF; j_call: TRBJ1-2; clone_size: NA; cdr3_length: 12; d_call: NA; v_call: TRBV19
cdr3_nt: TGTGCCAGCAGATCGCGGGGGAGATTCCAAGAGACCCAGTACTTC; cdr3_aa: CASRSRGRFQETQYF; j_call: TRBJ2-5; clone_size: NA; cdr3_length: 15; d_call: TRBD2; v_call: TRBV5-6
cdr3_nt: TGTGCCTGGAGTTTGGACAGGGTGGGGTATGGCTACACCTTC; cdr3_aa: CAWSLDRVGYGYTF; j_call: TRBJ1-2; clone_size: NA; cdr3_length: 14; d_call: TRBD1; v_call: TRBV30
cdr3_nt: TGTGCCAGCAGTTTCGTCCGACAGGAGGGCTACACCTTC; cdr3_aa: CASSFVRQEGYTF; j_call: TRBJ1-2; clone_size: NA; cdr3_length: 13; d_call: NA; v_call: TRBV27
cdr3_nt: TGTGCCAGCAGCTTGACTGGCCAGGGAAATGAAAAACTGTTTTTT; cdr3_aa: CASSLTGQGNEKLFF; j_call: TRBJ1-4; clone_size: once; cdr3_length: 15; d_call: NA; v_call: TRBV7-8
cdr3_nt: TGTGCCAGCAGTAGGGAGGGGGAGGAGACCCAGTACTTC; cdr3_aa: CASSREGEETQYF; j_call: TRBJ2-5; clone_size: NA; cdr3_length: 13; d_call: NA; v_call: TRBV27
cdr3_nt: TGTGCCAGCAGCCAGAGGGCCGACACCGGGGAGCTGTTTTTT; cdr3_aa: CASSQRADTGELFF; j_call: TRBJ2-2; clone_size: once; cdr3_length: 14; d_call: NA; v_call: TRBV4-2
cdr3_nt: TGTGCCAGCAGTTTAACGGGGGGCAACGCTGAGCTGTTTTTT; cdr3_aa: CASSLTGGNAELFF; j_call: TRBJ2-2; clone_size: NA; cdr3_length: 14; d_call: NA; v_call: TRBV28
cdr3_nt: TGTGCCAGCAGCGTGGGGGGGCCCACTGGCTACACCTTC; cdr3_aa: CASSVGGPTGYTF; j_call: TRBJ1-2; clone_size: NA; cdr3_length: 13; d_call: NA; v_call: TRBV9
cdr3_nt: TGTGCCAGCAGCCCCACTTTGAGCGGGGGTATTAATGAGCAGTTCTTC; cdr3_aa: CASSPTLSGGINEQFF; j_call: TRBJ2-1; clone_size: NA; cdr3_length: 16; d_call: TRBD2; v_call: TRBV7-6
cdr3_nt: TGTGCCAGCAGTTACTCGGACAGGGTTAATGAAAAACTGTTTTTT; cdr3_aa: CASSYSDRVNEKLFF; j_call: TRBJ1-4; clone_size: few; cdr3_length: 15; d_call: TRBD1; v_call: TRBV6-5
cdr3_nt: TGTGCCAGCAGCGACGGGACAGGGAACACTGAAGCTTTCTTT; cdr3_aa: CASSDGTGNTEAFF; j_call: TRBJ1-1; clone_size: once; cdr3_length: 14; d_call: TRBD1; v_call: TRBV7-3
cdr3_nt: TGTGCCAGCTCTATCACAGGGACTAACTATGGCTACACCTTC; cdr3_aa: CASSITGTNYGYTF; j_call: TRBJ1-2; clone_size: NA; cdr3_length: 14; d_call: NA; v_call: TRBV7-6
cdr3_nt: TGTGCTAGCAGCTTAGGGAGGAACACTGAAGCTTTCTTT; cdr3_aa: CASSLGRNTEAFF; j_call: TRBJ1-1; clone_size: NA; cdr3_length: 13; d_call: NA; v_call: TRBV7-7
cdr3_nt: TGTGCCAGCAGCTGGGGGGTGCAGGGGGAAAATGAGCAGTTCTTC; cdr3_aa: CASSWGVQGENEQFF; j_call: TRBJ2-1; clone_size: NA; cdr3_length: 15; d_call: NA; v_call: TRBV7-9